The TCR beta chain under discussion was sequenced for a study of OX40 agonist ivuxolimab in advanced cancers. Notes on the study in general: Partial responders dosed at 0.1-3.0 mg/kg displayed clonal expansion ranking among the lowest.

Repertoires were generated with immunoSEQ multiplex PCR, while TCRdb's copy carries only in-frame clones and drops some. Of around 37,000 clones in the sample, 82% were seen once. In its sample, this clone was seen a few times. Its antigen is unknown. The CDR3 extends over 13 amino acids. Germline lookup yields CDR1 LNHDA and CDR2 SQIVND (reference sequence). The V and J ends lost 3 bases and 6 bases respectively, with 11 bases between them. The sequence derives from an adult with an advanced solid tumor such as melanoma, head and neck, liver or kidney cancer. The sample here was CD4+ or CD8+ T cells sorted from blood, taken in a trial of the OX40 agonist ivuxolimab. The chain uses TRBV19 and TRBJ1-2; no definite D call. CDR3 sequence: CASSIGGYDGYTF. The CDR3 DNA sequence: TGTGCCAGTAGTATCGGAGGGTACGATGGCTACACCTTC.